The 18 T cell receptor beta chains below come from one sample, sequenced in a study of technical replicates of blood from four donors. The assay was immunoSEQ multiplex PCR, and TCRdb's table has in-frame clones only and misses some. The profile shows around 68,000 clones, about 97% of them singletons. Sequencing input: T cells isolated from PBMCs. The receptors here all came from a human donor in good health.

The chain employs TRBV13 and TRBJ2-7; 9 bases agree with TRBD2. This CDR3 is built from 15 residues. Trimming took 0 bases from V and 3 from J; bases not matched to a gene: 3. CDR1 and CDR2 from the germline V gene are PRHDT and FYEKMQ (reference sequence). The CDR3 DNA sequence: TGTGCCAGCAGCTTAGGGTCTAGCGGGAACTACGAGCAGTACTTC. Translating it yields CASSLGSSGNYEQYF.

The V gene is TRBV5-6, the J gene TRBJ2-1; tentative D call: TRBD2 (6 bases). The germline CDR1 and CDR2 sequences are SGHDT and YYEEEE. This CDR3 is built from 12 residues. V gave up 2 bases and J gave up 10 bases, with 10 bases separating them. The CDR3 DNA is TGTGCCAGCAGCTTTCTTAGCGGCGAGCAGTTCTTC. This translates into CASSFLSGEQFF.

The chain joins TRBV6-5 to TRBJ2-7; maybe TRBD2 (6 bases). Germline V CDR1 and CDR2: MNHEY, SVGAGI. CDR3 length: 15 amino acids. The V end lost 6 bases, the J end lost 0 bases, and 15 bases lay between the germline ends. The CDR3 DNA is TGTGCCAGCAGCTACGACCGGGGAGGCTCCTACGAGCAGTACTTC. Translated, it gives CASSYDRGGSYEQYF.

DNA of the CDR3: TGTGCCAGCAGCTTAGGACTCTCCTACGAGCAGTACTTC. Its protein product is CASSLGLSYEQYF. The rearrangement uses TRBV7-8 and TRBJ2-7; D not certain. Germline V lookup: CDR1 SGHVS, CDR2 FQNEAQ. V was shortened by 1 base and J by 0 bases, with 4 bases between the two germline ends. The CDR3 is made up of 13 amino acids. The whole variable domain, filled in from reference TRBV7-8 and TRBJ2-7, reads GAGVSQSPRYKVAKRGQDVALRCDPISGHVSLFWYQQALGQGPEFLTYFQNEAQLDKSGLPSDRFFAERPEGSVSTLKIQRTQQEDSAVYLCASSLGLSYEQYFGPGTRLTVT.

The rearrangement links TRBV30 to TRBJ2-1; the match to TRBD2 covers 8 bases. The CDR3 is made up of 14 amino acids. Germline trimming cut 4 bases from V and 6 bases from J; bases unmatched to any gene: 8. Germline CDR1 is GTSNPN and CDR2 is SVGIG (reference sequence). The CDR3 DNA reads TGTGCCTGGACCCCACTAGCGGCCTTCAATGAGCAGTTCTTC. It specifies CAWTPLAAFNEQFF.

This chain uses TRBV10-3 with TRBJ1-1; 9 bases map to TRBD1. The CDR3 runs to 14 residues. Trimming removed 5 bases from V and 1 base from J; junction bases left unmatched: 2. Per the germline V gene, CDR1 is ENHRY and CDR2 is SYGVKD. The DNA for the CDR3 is TGTGCCATCAGTTGGGACAGGGAGAACACTGAAGCTTTCTTT. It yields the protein CAISWDRENTEAFF.

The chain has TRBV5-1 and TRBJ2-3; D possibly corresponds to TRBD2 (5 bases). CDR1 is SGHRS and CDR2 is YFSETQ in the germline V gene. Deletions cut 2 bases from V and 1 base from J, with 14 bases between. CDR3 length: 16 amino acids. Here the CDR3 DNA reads TGCGCCAGCAGCTTAGTGGCGGGCGGAGGCACAGATACGCAGTATTTT. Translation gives CASSLVAGGGTDTQYF.

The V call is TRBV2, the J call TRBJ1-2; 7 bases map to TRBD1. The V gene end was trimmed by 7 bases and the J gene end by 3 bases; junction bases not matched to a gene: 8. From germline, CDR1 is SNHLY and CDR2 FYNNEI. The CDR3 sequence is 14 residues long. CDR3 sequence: CASIGTEGHYGYTF. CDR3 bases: TGTGCCAGCATCGGGACAGAGGGCCACTATGGCTACACCTTC.

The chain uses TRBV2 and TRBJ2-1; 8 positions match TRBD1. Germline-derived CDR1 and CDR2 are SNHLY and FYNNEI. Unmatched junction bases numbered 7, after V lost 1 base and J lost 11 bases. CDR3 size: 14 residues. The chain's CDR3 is CASSEELGTGKQFF. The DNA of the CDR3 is TGTGCCAGCAGTGAAGAACTAGGGACAGGAAAGCAGTTCTTC.

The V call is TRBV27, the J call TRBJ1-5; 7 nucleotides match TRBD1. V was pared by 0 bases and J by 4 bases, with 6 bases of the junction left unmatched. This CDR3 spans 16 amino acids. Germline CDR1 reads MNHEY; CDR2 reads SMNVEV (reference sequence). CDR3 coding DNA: TGTGCCAGCAGTTTATCTCGCGGGACAGCTAATCAGCCCCAGCATTTT. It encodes CASSLSRGTANQPQHF.

The CDR3 sequence: CASSPQGLFPNEQFF. CDR3 DNA: TGTGCCAGCTCACCACAGGGGCTATTCCCCAATGAGCAGTTCTTC. The chain couples TRBV18 to TRBJ2-1; D perhaps matches TRBD1 (5 bases). The CDR3 sequence is 15 residues long. The germline V gene has CDR1 KGHSH and CDR2 LQKENI. V was shortened by 1 base and J by 6 bases, with 13 bases between the two germline ends.

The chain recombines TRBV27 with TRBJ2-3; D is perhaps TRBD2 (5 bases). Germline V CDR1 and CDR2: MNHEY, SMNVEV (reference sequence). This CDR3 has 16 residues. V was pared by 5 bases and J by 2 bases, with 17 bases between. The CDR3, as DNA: TGTGCCAGCAGTCCCAACTCGGGGAAAATCACAGATACGCAGTATTTT. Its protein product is CASSPNSGKITDTQYF.

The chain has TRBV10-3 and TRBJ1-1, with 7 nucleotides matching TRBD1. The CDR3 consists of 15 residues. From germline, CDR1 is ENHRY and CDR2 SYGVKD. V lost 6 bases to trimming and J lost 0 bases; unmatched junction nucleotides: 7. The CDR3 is CAIRGDRELNTEAFF. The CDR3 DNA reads TGTGCCATCAGGGGGGACAGAGAACTGAACACTGAAGCTTTCTTT.

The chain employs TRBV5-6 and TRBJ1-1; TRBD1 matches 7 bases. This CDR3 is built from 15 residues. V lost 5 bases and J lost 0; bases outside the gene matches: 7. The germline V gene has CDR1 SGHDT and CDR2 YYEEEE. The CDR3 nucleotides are TGTGCCAGCAGTCTTGGGACAGCCATGAACACTGAAGCTTTCTTT. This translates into CASSLGTAMNTEAFF.

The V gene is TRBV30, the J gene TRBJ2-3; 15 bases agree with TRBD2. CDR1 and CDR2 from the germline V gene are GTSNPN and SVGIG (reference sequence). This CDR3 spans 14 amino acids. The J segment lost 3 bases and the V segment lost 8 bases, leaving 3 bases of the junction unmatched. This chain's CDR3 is CAGGTSGRTDTQYF. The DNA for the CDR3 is TGTGCCGGAGGGACTAGCGGGAGGACAGATACGCAGTATTTT.

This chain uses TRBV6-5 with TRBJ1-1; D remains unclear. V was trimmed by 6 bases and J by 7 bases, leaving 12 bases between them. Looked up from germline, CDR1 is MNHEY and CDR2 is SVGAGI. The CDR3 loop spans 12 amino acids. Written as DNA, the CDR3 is TGTGCCAGCAGCCCTACCAATATTGAAGCTTTCTTT. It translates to CASSPTNIEAFF.

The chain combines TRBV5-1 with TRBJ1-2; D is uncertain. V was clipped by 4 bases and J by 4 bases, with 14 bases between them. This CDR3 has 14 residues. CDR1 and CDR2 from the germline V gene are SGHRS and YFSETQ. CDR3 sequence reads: CASSGEMFPYGYTF. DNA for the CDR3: TGCGCCAGCAGCGGGGAGATGTTTCCCTATGGCTACACCTTC.

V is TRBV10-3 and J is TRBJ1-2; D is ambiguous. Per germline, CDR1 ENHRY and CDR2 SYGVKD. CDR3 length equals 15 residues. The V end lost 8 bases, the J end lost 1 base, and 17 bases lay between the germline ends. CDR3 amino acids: CAIRITLKRNYGYTF. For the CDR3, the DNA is TGTGCCATCCGGATCACTCTGAAGCGTAACTATGGCTACACCTTC.